This TCR beta chain was observed in a study of CD8 T cells in ankylosing spondylitis. A word on this clonotype: Its specificity is unknown.

V was pared by 0 bases and J by 6 bases, with 13 bases between. Germline assignment: CDR1 SGHRS and CDR2 YFSETQ. This CDR3 comprises 15 residues. Overall study results and limits: A TCR beta motif of fewer than ten highly homologous variants appeared characteristic of ankylosing spondylitis blood.

TCRdb reprocessed the 5' RACE reads with MiXCR, giving one entry per CDR3 protein. The sample shows around 150,000 distinct CDR3 sequences, around 20% of them seen only once. J is TRBJ1-5 and V is TRBV5-1; no definite D call. The sample comprised blood, either unsorted or a sorted T cell fraction (not recorded which). This receptor was identified in a male donor with ankylosing spondylitis or in good health (not recorded which). The CDR3 sequence is CASSLGSIPGQPQHF. In DNA, the CDR3 is TGCGCCAGCAGCTTGGGGTCGATACCCGGTCAGCCCCAGCATTTT.